The 25 T cell receptor beta chains in this list originate from one sample, sequenced in a study of blood T cells in healthy people across ages. PCR was performed a second time for about 7 to 11 cycles using a sample-barcoded 5' primer and a J-beta primer mix. TCRdb fed the 5' RACE reads into MiXCR, producing one record per CDR3 protein. The sample contains around 710,000 distinct CDR3 sequences, roughly 41% of which appear only once. Material for sequencing was blood. These receptor sequences come from a woman aged 60-75 years in good health.

The chain couples TRBV20-1 to TRBJ2-1; perhaps TRBD1 as D (5 bases). CDR1 DFQATT and CDR2 SNEGSKA come from the germline V gene (reference sequence). V lost 0 bases, J lost 4 bases, and 13 bases lay in between. This CDR3 is 15 amino acids long. For the CDR3, the DNA is TGCAGTGCTAGAGATATAGGGGTTACTTACAATGAGCAGTTCTTC. Translated: CSARDIGVTYNEQFF.

Remarks on this clonotype: A much larger clonotype is one base distant, so this may be a read error. This sequence joins TRBV25-1 and TRBJ2-5; D could derive from TRBD1 or TRBD2 (6 bases each). This CDR3 is 15 amino acids long. Germline V gene sequence: CDR1 MGHDK, CDR2 SYGVNS. The CDR3 nucleotides read TGTGCCAGCAGTGAAGCCTCGGGGGCTCCAGAGGCCCAGTACTTC. Its protein product is CASSEASGAPEAQYF.

Note on this clonotype: Sequence at one end of the junction differs from germline and may be a read error. The V gene is TRBV3-1, the J gene TRBJ2-1, with 9 bases matching TRBD2. This CDR3 has 15 residues. CDR1 and CDR2 (germline): LGHDT, YNNKEL (reference sequence). In DNA form, the CDR3 reads TGTGCCGGCAGCCAAAGGCGGGAGGGCCGTAATGAGCAGTTCTTC. Protein: CAGSQRREGRNEQFF.

This clonotype has more than one count but fewer than ten. The chain employs TRBV7-2 and TRBJ2-1; a possible D gene is TRBD2 (5 bases). The CDR3 runs 14 residues. Trimming took off 1 base at V and 7 bases at J, with 11 bases between the two ends. Per germline, CDR1 SGHTA and CDR2 FQGNSA. DNA for the CDR3: TGTGCCAGCAGCTTAGAGGCTAGCTGGAATGAGCAGTTCTTC. Translation gives CASSLEASWNEQFF.

This clonotype was picked up one time. The rearrangement uses TRBV29-1 and TRBJ2-3; 8 positions match TRBD2. This CDR3 comprises 16 residues. The germline V gene has CDR1 SQVTM and CDR2 ANQGSEA. J lost 1 base, V lost 4 bases, and 10 bases had no gene match. CDR3 loop: CSVGDWGSGGTDTQYF. Written as DNA, the CDR3 is TGCAGCGTTGGGGATTGGGGTAGCGGGGGCACAGATACGCAGTATTTT.

The V and J genes are TRBV5-1 and TRBJ1-5; 7 bases match TRBD1. CDR1 is SGHRS and CDR2 is YFSETQ in the germline V gene. The length of the CDR3 is 14 residues. J was trimmed by 4 bases and V by 4 bases; bases with no gene match: 5. The CDR3 DNA is TGCGCCAGCAGCGTCGACAGGGCTAATCAGCCCCAGCATTTT. This codes for CASSVDRANQPQHF.

There are many counts of this clonotype. DNA of the CDR3: TGTGCCAGCAGCGTAGAGGGGAACGAGCAGTACTTC. As protein: CASSVEGNEQYF. The V gene is TRBV9, the J gene TRBJ2-5; D is possibly TRBD1 (5 bases). The J call may be faulty, since TRBJ2-7 better matches the DNA end. Per the germline V gene, CDR1 is SGDLS and CDR2 is YYNGEE. There are 12 residues in the CDR3.

Concerning this clonotype: One base away lies a much larger clone, so this may be a sequencing read error. As DNA, the CDR3 is TGTGCCATCAGTGTGCAACTAGCGGGAGGGCGGAATGAGCAGTACTTC. Protein sequence: CAISVQLAGGRNEQYF. The V gene is TRBV10-3, the J gene TRBJ2-7; 13 bases are shared with TRBD2. With V trimmed by 4 bases and J by 7 bases, 10 bases remained unmatched. The CDR3 spans 16 residues. Germline V gene sequence: CDR1 ENHRY, CDR2 SYGVKD.

V and J are TRBV10-2 and TRBJ2-1; 7 nucleotides match TRBD2. After removal of 3 bases from V and 3 bases from J, the junction contained 5 bases not matched to a gene. Looked up from germline, CDR1 is WSHSY and CDR2 is SAAADI. CDR3 length: 15 amino acids. The CDR3 bases are TGCGCCAGCAGTGAAGGAGCGGGGCTCTACAATGAGCAGTTCTTC. This sequence encodes CASSEGAGLYNEQFF.

This clonotype appeared a few times. The CDR3 nucleotides are TGTGCCAGCAGCCCCACAGGGGATTACAATCAGCCCCAGCATTTT. It yields the protein CASSPTGDYNQPQHF. This chain connects TRBV7-8 to TRBJ1-5; 7 nucleotides line up with TRBD1. V lost 5 bases and J lost 3; bases outside the gene matches: 7. Per the germline V gene, CDR1 is SGHVS and CDR2 is FQNEAQ. This CDR3 comprises 15 residues.

At least ten counts were recorded for this clonotype. The J gene is TRBJ2-5, the V gene TRBV7-8; 8 bases align to TRBD2. Trimming cost V 3 bases and J 0 bases; bases outside gene matches: 6. CDR1 SGHVS and CDR2 FQNEAQ come from the germline V gene. This CDR3 is 16 amino acids long. This CDR3 reads CASSLNSGAHQETQYF. CDR3 bases: TGTGCCAGCAGCTTGAATAGCGGGGCCCACCAAGAGACCCAGTACTTC. Drawing the rest from reference TRBV7-8 and TRBJ2-5, the complete variable domain is GAGVSQSPRYKVAKRGQDVALRCDPISGHVSLFWYQQALGQGPEFLTYFQNEAQLDKSGLPSDRFFAERPEGSVSTLKIQRTQQEDSAVYLCASSLNSGAHQETQYFGPGTRLLVL.

The chain couples TRBV2 to TRBJ1-4; 7 bases align to TRBD1. The CDR3 sequence is 15 residues long. CDR1 and CDR2 from the germline V gene are SNHLY and FYNNEI. V shed 5 bases and J 2 bases; nucleotides not matched to a gene: 5. The CDR3 nucleotides are TGTGCCAGCAGTAGGACAGGCCGCACTAATGAAAAACTGTTTTTT. It encodes CASSRTGRTNEKLFF.

This chain connects TRBV10-3 to TRBJ2-5; either TRBD1 or TRBD2 may fit D (5 bases each). The DNA end is a closer match to TRBJ2-7, so the J assignment may be wrong. Germline assignment: CDR1 ENHRY and CDR2 SYGVKD. The length of the CDR3 is 13 residues. CDR3 in amino acids: CAITRDAPYEQYF. The CDR3 coding sequence is TGTGCCATCACTCGGGACGCTCCCTACGAGCAGTACTTC.

This clonotype has only a few counts. V and J are TRBV7-8 and TRBJ2-7; D is undetermined. CDR1 and CDR2 (germline): SGHVS, FQNEAQ. V was clipped by 0 bases and J by 2 bases, with 14 bases between them. The CDR3 covers 16 residues. CDR3 protein: CASSLAMWQRPYEQYF. The CDR3 DNA is TGTGCCAGCAGCTTAGCGATGTGGCAGCGACCCTACGAGCAGTACTTC.

The CDR3 sequence is CASSYSGGAGYNEQYF. The DNA of the CDR3 is TGTGCCAGCAGTTACTCAGGGGGCGCGGGCTACAATGAGCAGTACTTC. This chain joins TRBV6-5 and TRBJ2-5; 7 bases fit TRBD1. The CDR3 extends over 16 amino acids. Losses at the gene ends were 0 bases for V and 11 bases for J; bases not matched to a gene: 15. CDR1 and CDR2 (germline): MNHEY, SVGAGI.

This rearrangement joins TRBV7-8 to TRBJ2-5, with D perhaps matching TRBD1 (6 bases). The CDR3 contains 14 residues. V lost 5 bases and J lost 0, with 10 bases in between. Germline CDR1 and CDR2: SGHVS and FQNEAQ. CDR3 sequence reads: CASSVRGYQETQYF. The CDR3 DNA reads TGTGCCAGCAGCGTGAGGGGGTACCAAGAGACCCAGTACTTC.

The chain uses TRBV20-1 and TRBJ2-2, with 9 positions matching TRBD1. The CDR3 length is 16 residues. CDR1 is DFQATT and CDR2 is SNEGSKA in the germline V gene (reference sequence). Losses at the gene ends were 2 bases for V and 3 bases for J; bases not matched to a gene: 7. As DNA, the CDR3 is TGCAGTGCTAGATCCTACAGGGGGCTTGACACCGGGGAGCTGTTTTTT. The encoded protein is CSARSYRGLDTGELFF.

The J gene is TRBJ2-7, the V gene TRBV20-1; TRBD1 agrees at 9 bases. Germline V lookup: CDR1 DFQATT, CDR2 SNEGSKA (reference sequence). The CDR3 is 14 residues long. V was clipped by 6 bases and J by 2 bases; unmatched bases: 8. CDR3 in amino acids: CSALIQGAPYEQYF. CDR3 bases: TGCAGTGCCCTGATACAGGGGGCACCCTACGAGCAGTACTTC.

The chain employs TRBV6-1 and TRBJ2-1, with 8 bases identical to TRBD1. Germline assignment: CDR1 MNHNS and CDR2 SASEGT. The CDR3 loop spans 13 amino acids. Germline trimming cut 2 bases from V and 6 bases from J; bases unmatched to any gene: 0. In DNA form, the CDR3 reads TGTGCCAGCAGTGAACAGGGGGCCAATGAGCAGTTCTTC. Protein product: CASSEQGANEQFF.

This clonotype appeared a few times. The J gene is TRBJ2-5, the V gene TRBV9; tentatively, D is TRBD1 (5 bases). Deletions cut 0 bases from V and 0 bases from J, with 12 bases between. In germline, CDR1 is SGDLS, CDR2 YYNGEE. This CDR3 has 16 residues. CDR3 nucleotides: TGTGCCAGCAGCGTAGCTGTGGACATGTACCAAGAGACCCAGTACTTC. This encodes CASSVAVDMYQETQYF.

The gene calls are TRBV9 and TRBJ2-7; 8 positions agree with TRBD2. The CDR3 runs 14 residues. Germline V gives CDR1 SGDLS, CDR2 YYNGEE. V was clipped by 3 bases and J by 5 bases; unmatched bases: 7. CDR3 in DNA: TGTGCCAGCAGCGGACCCGGGACTAGACACGAGCAGTACTTC. It is translated as CASSGPGTRHEQYF.

The chain links TRBV14 to TRBJ2-2; no reliable D call. V was trimmed by 0 bases and J by 6 bases, leaving 8 bases between them. The CDR3 length is 14 residues. Germline V gene sequence: CDR1 SGHDN, CDR2 FVKESK. In nucleotides, the CDR3 is TGTGCCAGCAGCCAAGACCCAGACGCCGGGGAGCTGTTTTTT. The encoded protein is CASSQDPDAGELFF.

The chain joins TRBV9 to TRBJ2-4; 10 nucleotides agree with TRBD2. With the DNA end fitting TRBJ2-7 better, the J assignment may be wrong. This CDR3 comprises 16 residues. Germline CDR1 and CDR2: SGDLS and YYNGEE. CDR3 DNA sequence: TGTGCCAGCAGCGTAGCTTTCGGGACTAGCGCCTACGAGCAGTACTTC. The encoded protein is CASSVAFGTSAYEQYF.

The sample holds a few counts of this clonotype. The CDR3 region is CASSLRRQGSYEQYF. DNA for the CDR3: TGTGCCAGCAGCTTACGGCGGCAGGGGAGCTACGAGCAGTACTTC. This chain links TRBV11-1 with TRBJ2-7; D is perhaps TRBD1 (6 bases). V lost 2 bases, J lost 3 bases, and 14 bases lay in between. The CDR3 has 15 amino acids. Germline V gene data show CDR1 as SGHAT and CDR2 as FQDESV (reference sequence).

In its sample, this clonotype was seen a few times. The V gene is TRBV4-3, the J gene TRBJ2-3; 10 bases fit TRBD2. Trimming cost V 5 bases and J 5 bases; bases outside gene matches: 13. Germline V gives CDR1 LGHNA, CDR2 YSLEER. The CDR3 extends over 17 amino acids. CDR3 amino acids: CASSITWGVAGGDTQYF. CDR3 bases: TGCGCCAGCAGCATTACCTGGGGGGTAGCGGGAGGAGATACGCAGTATTTT.